The 18 T cell receptor beta chains below were found in one sample sequenced in a study of blood T cell repertoires in COVID-19. Assay: immunoSEQ multiplex PCR; the TCRdb copy retains only in-frame clones and omits some. The sample contains some 150,000 clones, about 77% of which appear only once. Sequenced sample: peripheral blood. All receptors derive from a woman aged 45-65 years with active or convalescent COVID-19.

This clone was seen only a few times. The V gene is TRBV28, the J gene TRBJ2-5; TRBD2 matches 12 bases. The CDR3 consists of 15 residues. Germline V gene sequence: CDR1 MDHEN, CDR2 SYDVKM. J lost 5 bases, V lost 6 bases, and 7 bases had no gene match. The CDR3 loop reads CASRATSGRPETQYF. CDR3 sequence (DNA): TGTGCCAGCAGGGCGACTAGCGGGAGACCGGAGACCCAGTACTTC.

The J gene is TRBJ1-3, the V gene TRBV6-1; tentative D call: TRBD1 (5 bases). CDR1 and CDR2 from the germline V gene are MNHNS and SASEGT. CDR3 length: 17 amino acids. Deletions cut 1 base from V and 0 bases from J, with 13 bases between. Here the CDR3 DNA reads TGTGCCAGCAGTGAAGGGAGGGGAGGCCACTCTGGAAACACCATATATTTT. Protein: CASSEGRGGHSGNTIYF.

The gene calls are TRBV28 and TRBJ2-2, with D unresolved. Germline V CDR1 and CDR2: MDHEN, SYDVKM. Deletions cut 6 bases from V and 4 bases from J, with 9 bases between. The CDR3 is 13 residues long. CDR3 DNA: TGTGCCAGCAGCCCACAGTTCACCGGGGAGCTGTTTTTT. Protein product: CASSPQFTGELFF.

V is TRBV7-3 and J is TRBJ2-1; D perhaps matches TRBD1 (6 bases). Trimming cost V 1 base and J 5 bases, with 12 bases left between them. The CDR3 sequence is 15 residues long. Germline V gives CDR1 SGHTA, CDR2 FQGTGA. The CDR3 coding sequence is TGTGCCAGCAGCTTAAGAGGGGGATTTAACAATGAGCAGTTCTTC. Protein product: CASSLRGGFNNEQFF.

This clone was seen more than once but under ten times. The rearrangement links TRBV5-5 to TRBJ1-2; no definite D call. V dropped 2 bases and J dropped 1 base, with 6 bases sitting between them. From germline, CDR1 is SGHKS and CDR2 YYEKEE (reference sequence). CDR3 length: 13 residues. The CDR3 nucleotides are TGTGCCAGCAGCTTCGGAGATAACTATGGCTACACCTTC. Protein: CASSFGDNYGYTF.

The V and J genes are TRBV5-5 and TRBJ1-1, with D perhaps matching TRBD1 (6 bases). This CDR3 comprises 15 residues. Trimming removed 0 bases at V and 0 bases at J, with 9 bases between. Germline V gene sequence: CDR1 SGHKS, CDR2 YYEKEE (reference sequence). The CDR3 DNA sequence: TGTGCCAGCAGCTTGGGACAGGCACTGAACACTGAAGCTTTCTTT. Its translation is CASSLGQALNTEAFF.

The V and J genes are TRBV19 and TRBJ2-7; TRBD2 aligns across 13 bases. Per germline, CDR1 LNHDA and CDR2 SQIVND (reference sequence). This CDR3 contains 15 residues. Trimming removed 5 bases from V and 3 bases from J; junction bases left unmatched: 4. The CDR3 protein is CASSSRTSGGYEQYF. Written as DNA, the CDR3 is TGTGCCAGTAGTTCCAGGACTAGCGGGGGCTACGAGCAGTACTTC.

The CDR3 DNA is TGTGCCAGCAGCTTAACGACAGGGCAGGAAGCTTTCTTT. It specifies CASSLTTGQEAFF. V usage is TRBV7-3 and J usage is TRBJ1-1; 7 bases agree with TRBD1. The CDR3 sequence is 13 residues long. The junction had 3 bases not matched to a gene; V was cut back by 0 bases and J by 8 bases. Germline loops: CDR1 SGHTA, CDR2 FQGTGA.

This clone was counted once. V usage is TRBV30 and J usage is TRBJ1-2; possibly TRBD1 for D (5 bases). This CDR3 comprises 13 residues. Between the trimmed V and J ends, which lost 3 bases and 4 bases, there was a span of 12 bases. The germline CDR1 and CDR2 sequences are GTSNPN and SVGIG (reference sequence). CDR3: CAWSEGTAYGYTF. CDR3 DNA: TGTGCCTGGAGCGAGGGGACTGCCTATGGCTACACCTTC.

The chain recombines TRBV2 with TRBJ2-1; 8 positions agree with TRBD1. Trimming cost V 7 bases and J 4 bases; bases outside gene matches: 12. The CDR3 sequence is 16 residues long. Per germline, CDR1 SNHLY and CDR2 FYNNEI. In DNA, the CDR3 is TGTGCCAGCAATACCGGACAGGGATTAAGGTACAATGAGCAGTTCTTC. Translated: CASNTGQGLRYNEQFF.

The chain recombines TRBV7-2 with TRBJ2-1, with D tentatively TRBD2 (6 bases). V dropped 5 bases and J dropped 6 bases, with 20 bases sitting between them. CDR3 size: 16 residues. Germline V gene data show CDR1 as SGHTA and CDR2 as FQGNSA. CDR3 in DNA: TGTGCCAGCAGCCAAACTAGCACCGGGCGGGGCAATGAGCAGTTCTTC. Its protein is CASSQTSTGRGNEQFF.

V is TRBV18 and J is TRBJ2-7; D might be TRBD2 (5 bases). This CDR3 contains 14 residues. Germline lookup yields CDR1 KGHSH and CDR2 LQKENI. Trimming stripped 2 bases from V and 3 bases from J, with 11 bases between. CDR3 sequence reads: CASSPSSFIYEQYF. Here the CDR3 DNA reads TGTGCCAGCTCACCATCTAGCTTTATCTACGAGCAGTACTTC.

The chain carries TRBV30 and TRBJ2-1; 7 positions match TRBD2. Germline CDR1 and CDR2: GTSNPN and SVGIG (reference sequence). The CDR3 is 12 amino acids. Germline trimming cut 4 bases from V and 5 bases from J; bases unmatched to any gene: 2. The CDR3, as DNA: TGTGCCTGGACTAGCGGACACAATGAGCAGTTCTTC. This encodes CAWTSGHNEQFF.

The rearrangement links TRBV27 to TRBJ1-6, with D possibly TRBD1 on 6 matching bases. The V end lost 4 bases, the J end lost 13 bases, and 14 bases lay between the germline ends. The CDR3 spans 13 residues. CDR1 is MNHEY and CDR2 is SMNVEV in the germline V gene (reference sequence). The CDR3 coding sequence is TGTGCCAGCAGTTCCGGACAGAGGGGGCCCCTCCACTTT. It is translated as CASSSGQRGPLHF.

V usage is TRBV4-1 and J usage is TRBJ2-6; D is possibly TRBD2 (6 bases). The CDR3 covers 18 residues. The V end was cut by 0 bases, the J end by 0 bases, with 12 bases between. Germline V gives CDR1 MGHRA, CDR2 YSYEKL. CDR3 region: CASSQDGGVTSGANVLTF. Written as DNA, the CDR3 is TGCGCCAGCAGCCAAGATGGAGGGGTTACCTCTGGGGCCAACGTCCTGACTTTC.

The chain has TRBV5-1 and TRBJ1-4, with D perhaps matching TRBD1 (5 bases). V lost 0 bases and J lost 5, with 11 bases in between. The CDR3 loop spans 15 amino acids. Germline V CDR1 and CDR2: SGHRS, YFSETQ. The CDR3 DNA follows: TGCGCCAGCAGCTTGGGGGCAGGGAGGAATGAAAAACTGTTTTTT. It encodes CASSLGAGRNEKLFF.

This clone was detected only a few times. V is TRBV21-1 and J is TRBJ2-7; the table's D gene call, TRBD2, was not cross checked with the DNA. TRBV21-1 is a pseudogene locus. The CDR3 contains 12 residues. The chain's CDR3 is CASSKAGLEQYF. CDR3 DNA sequence: TGTGCCAGCAGCAAAGCGGGACTCGAGCAGTACTTC.

The chain has TRBV6-2 or TRBV6-3 and TRBJ2-5; 7 nucleotides align to TRBD1. This CDR3 is 15 amino acids long. Germline lookup yields CDR1 MNHEY and CDR2 SVGEGT. Trimming at V came to 2 bases and at J to 5 bases, leaving 8 bases not matched to a gene. The CDR3 reads CASSYQQGLTETQYF. For the CDR3, the DNA is TGTGCCAGCAGTTACCAACAGGGGTTAACGGAGACCCAGTACTTC.